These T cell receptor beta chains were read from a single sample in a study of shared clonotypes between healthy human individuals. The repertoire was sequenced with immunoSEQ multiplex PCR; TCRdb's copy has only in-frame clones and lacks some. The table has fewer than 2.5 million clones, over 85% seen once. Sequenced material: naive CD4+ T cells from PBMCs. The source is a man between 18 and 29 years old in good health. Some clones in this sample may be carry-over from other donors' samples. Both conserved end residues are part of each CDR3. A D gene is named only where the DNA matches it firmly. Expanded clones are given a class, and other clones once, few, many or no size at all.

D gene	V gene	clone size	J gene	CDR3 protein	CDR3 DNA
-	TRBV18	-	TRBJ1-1	CASSPRQFEAFF	TGTGCCAGCTCACCCCGTCAGTTCGAAGCTTTCTTT
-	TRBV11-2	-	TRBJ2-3	CASSLEEGRPGTQYF	TGTGCCAGCAGCTTAGAGGAGGGGCGACCTGGTACGCAGTATTTT
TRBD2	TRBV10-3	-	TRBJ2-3	CAISAGLAGEDTQYF	TGTGCCATCAGCGCTGGACTAGCGGGGGAAGATACGCAGTATTTT
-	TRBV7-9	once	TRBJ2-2	CASSFHDTSTGELFF	TGTGCCAGCAGCTTCCACGACACTTCTACCGGGGAGCTGTTTTTT
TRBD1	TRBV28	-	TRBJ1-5	CASSPRGLTGSQPQHF	TGTGCCAGCTCCCCGCGGGGGTTGACAGGGAGTCAGCCCCAGCATTTT
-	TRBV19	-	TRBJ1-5	CASKDTAQPKPNQPQHF	TGTGCCAGTAAAGATACGGCACAGCCTAAACCCAATCAGCCCCAGCATTTT
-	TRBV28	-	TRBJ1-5	CASRGVLQPQHF	TGTGCCAGCAGAGGGGTCTTACAGCCCCAGCATTTT
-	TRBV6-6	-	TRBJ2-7	CASSSSGTAYYEQYF	TGTGCCAGCAGTTCTTCTGGGACTGCTTACTACGAGCAGTACTTC
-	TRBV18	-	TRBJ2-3	CASSPGAADTQYF	TGTGCCAGCTCACCCGGGGCAGCAGATACGCAGTATTTT
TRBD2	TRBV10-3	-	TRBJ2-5	CAISEDSLAGGQQETQYF	TGTGCCATCAGTGAGGACTCACTAGCGGGAGGCCAACAAGAGACCCAGTACTTC
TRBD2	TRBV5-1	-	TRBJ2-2	CASSLAGGSGSMTGELFF	TGCGCCAGCAGCTTGGCCGGGGGTAGCGGGAGTATGACCGGGGAGCTGTTTTTT
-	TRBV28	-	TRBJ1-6	CASSSPSSYNSPLHF	TGTGCCAGCAGCAGCCCCAGCTCCTATAATTCACCCCTCCACTTT
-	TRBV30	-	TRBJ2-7	CAWSLITGPYEQYF	TGTGCCTGGAGTTTAATTACGGGACCCTACGAGCAGTACTTC
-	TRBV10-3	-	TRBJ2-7	CAISVRDTTYEQYF	TGTGCCATCAGTGTGCGGGACACCACCTACGAGCAGTACTTC
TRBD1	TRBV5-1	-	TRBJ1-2	CASSPDPGQGAKGYTF	TGCGCCAGCAGCCCAGACCCGGGACAGGGGGCGAAAGGCTACACCTTC
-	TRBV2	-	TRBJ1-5	CAGREAGSNQPQHF	TGTGCCGGGAGAGAGGCAGGGTCCAATCAGCCCCAGCATTTT
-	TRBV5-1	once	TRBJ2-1	CASSFRLSLAALSNEQFF	TGCGCCAGCAGCTTCCGGCTATCATTAGCGGCCCTTTCCAATGAGCAGTTCTTC
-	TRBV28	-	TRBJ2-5	CASLDPAGRETQYF	TGTGCCAGTTTGGATCCGGCGGGTCGGGAGACCCAGTACTTC
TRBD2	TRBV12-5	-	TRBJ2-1	CASGSGLAGVYNEQFF	TGTGCTAGTGGTTCGGGACTAGCGGGAGTATACAATGAGCAGTTCTTC
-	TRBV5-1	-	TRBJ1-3	CASSLVPGDGNTIYF	TGCGCCAGCAGCTTGGTTCCAGGGGATGGAAACACCATATATTTT
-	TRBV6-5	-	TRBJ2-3	CASSQRPTDTQYF	TGTGCCAGCAGTCAGCGACCCACAGATACGCAGTATTTT
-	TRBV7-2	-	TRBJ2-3	CASSLAATPSTDTQYF	TGTGCCAGCAGCTTAGCGGCGACCCCTAGCACAGATACGCAGTATTTT
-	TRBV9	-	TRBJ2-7	CASSVGLGITYEQYF	TGTGCCAGCAGCGTAGGTCTGGGGATTACCTACGAGCAGTACTTC
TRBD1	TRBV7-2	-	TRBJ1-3	CASSSLPDRVDTIYF	TGTGCCAGCAGCAGCCTTCCGGACAGGGTTGACACCATATATTTT
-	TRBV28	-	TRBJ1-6	CASSPTTGQSPLHF	TGTGCCAGCAGTCCGACTACAGGGCAGTCACCCCTCCACTTT
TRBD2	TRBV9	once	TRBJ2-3	CASSPSGLAGQDTQYF	TGTGCCAGCAGCCCATCGGGACTAGCGGGTCAAGATACGCAGTATTTT
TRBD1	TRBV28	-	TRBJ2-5	CASSDQQGAQETQYF	TGTGCCAGCAGTGACCAACAGGGGGCGCAGGAGACCCAGTACTTC
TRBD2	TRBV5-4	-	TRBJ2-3	CASSLLAGATDTQYF	TGTGCCAGCAGCTTACTAGCGGGGGCAACAGATACGCAGTATTTT
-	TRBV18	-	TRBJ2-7	CASSPDFGSYEQYF	TGTGCCAGCTCACCAGATTTCGGGTCCTACGAGCAGTACTTC
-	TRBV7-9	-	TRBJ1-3	CASSQPRASASGNTIYF	TGTGCCAGCAGCCAACCCCGGGCCTCTGCCTCTGGAAACACCATATATTTT
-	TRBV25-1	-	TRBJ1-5	CASSERRDQPQHF	TGTGCCAGCAGTGAACGGCGGGATCAGCCCCAGCATTTT
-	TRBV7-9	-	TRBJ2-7	CASSFYTSRSRSEQYF	TGTGCCAGCAGCTTCTATACTTCCAGGAGCAGAAGCGAGCAGTACTTC
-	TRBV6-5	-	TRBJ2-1	CASTGVENEQFF	TGTGCCAGTACGGGGGTGGAGAATGAGCAGTTCTTC
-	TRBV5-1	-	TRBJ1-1	CASSLGADLLNTEAFF	TGCGCCAGCAGCTTGGGGGCAGATCTCCTGAACACTGAAGCTTTCTTT
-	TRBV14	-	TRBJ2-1	CASSQSSPYNEQFF	TGTGCCAGCAGCCAAAGTAGCCCCTACAATGAGCAGTTCTTC
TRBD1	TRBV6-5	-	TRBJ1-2	CASTSGQGARGYTF	TGTGCCAGCACCTCGGGACAGGGGGCGCGGGGCTACACCTTC
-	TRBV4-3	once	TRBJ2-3	CASSQDRRSSTDTQYF	TGCGCCAGCAGCCAAGATCGACGGTCTAGCACAGATACGCAGTATTTT
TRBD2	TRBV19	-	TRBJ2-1	CASSPPGLAGGYEQFF	TGTGCCAGTAGTCCTCCAGGGCTAGCGGGTGGGTATGAGCAGTTCTTC
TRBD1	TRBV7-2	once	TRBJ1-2	CASSPYRSTLGGGYTF	TGTGCCAGCAGCCCTTACCGATCCACTTTAGGGGGCGGCTACACCTTC
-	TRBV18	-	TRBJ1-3	CASSPFSGASLNTIYF	TGTGCCAGCTCACCTTTCTCGGGGGCGAGCTTAAACACCATATATTTT